This T cell receptor beta chain was found in a study of tumor-infiltrating lymphocytes in primary liver carcinoma. Blood RNA was derived from unsorted whole blood, and germline DNA was extracted too. No patient had received treatment, and all had chronic HBV infection. General study findings and limits: Bulk samples went unsorted, so CD4+ and CD8+ repertoires were not compared.

V was trimmed by 5 bases and J by 10 bases, leaving 12 bases between them. Per the germline V gene, CDR1 is MNHEY and CDR2 is SVGAGI. The CDR3 covers 13 residues. Total RNA amounting to around 530 ng was the source from which TCR beta cDNA was made with a constant-region primer. Generation of the TCR beta libraries relied on three nested multiplex PCR rounds using slightly modified ARM-PCR. TRBV1-TRBV30 forward primers and a C-beta reverse primer were used in the first two PCR rounds, which each ran for nine to ten cycles. Via MiXCR, TCRdb re-called the multiplex PCR reads, giving one row per CDR3 protein. The sample carries about 200,000 distinct CDR3 sequences, about 61% recorded once. This clonotype has at least ten counts. Its cognate antigen is unknown.

The gene calls are TRBV6-5 and TRBJ1-6; D possibly corresponds to TRBD1 (6 bases). The sequencing sample was made of peripheral blood. The clonotype comes from a woman aged 60-70 years with primary liver carcinoma and hepatitis B virus infection. Written as DNA, the CDR3 is TGTGCCAGCAGTCACAGGGAGGAATCACCCCTCCACTTT. Residues: CASSHREESPLHF.